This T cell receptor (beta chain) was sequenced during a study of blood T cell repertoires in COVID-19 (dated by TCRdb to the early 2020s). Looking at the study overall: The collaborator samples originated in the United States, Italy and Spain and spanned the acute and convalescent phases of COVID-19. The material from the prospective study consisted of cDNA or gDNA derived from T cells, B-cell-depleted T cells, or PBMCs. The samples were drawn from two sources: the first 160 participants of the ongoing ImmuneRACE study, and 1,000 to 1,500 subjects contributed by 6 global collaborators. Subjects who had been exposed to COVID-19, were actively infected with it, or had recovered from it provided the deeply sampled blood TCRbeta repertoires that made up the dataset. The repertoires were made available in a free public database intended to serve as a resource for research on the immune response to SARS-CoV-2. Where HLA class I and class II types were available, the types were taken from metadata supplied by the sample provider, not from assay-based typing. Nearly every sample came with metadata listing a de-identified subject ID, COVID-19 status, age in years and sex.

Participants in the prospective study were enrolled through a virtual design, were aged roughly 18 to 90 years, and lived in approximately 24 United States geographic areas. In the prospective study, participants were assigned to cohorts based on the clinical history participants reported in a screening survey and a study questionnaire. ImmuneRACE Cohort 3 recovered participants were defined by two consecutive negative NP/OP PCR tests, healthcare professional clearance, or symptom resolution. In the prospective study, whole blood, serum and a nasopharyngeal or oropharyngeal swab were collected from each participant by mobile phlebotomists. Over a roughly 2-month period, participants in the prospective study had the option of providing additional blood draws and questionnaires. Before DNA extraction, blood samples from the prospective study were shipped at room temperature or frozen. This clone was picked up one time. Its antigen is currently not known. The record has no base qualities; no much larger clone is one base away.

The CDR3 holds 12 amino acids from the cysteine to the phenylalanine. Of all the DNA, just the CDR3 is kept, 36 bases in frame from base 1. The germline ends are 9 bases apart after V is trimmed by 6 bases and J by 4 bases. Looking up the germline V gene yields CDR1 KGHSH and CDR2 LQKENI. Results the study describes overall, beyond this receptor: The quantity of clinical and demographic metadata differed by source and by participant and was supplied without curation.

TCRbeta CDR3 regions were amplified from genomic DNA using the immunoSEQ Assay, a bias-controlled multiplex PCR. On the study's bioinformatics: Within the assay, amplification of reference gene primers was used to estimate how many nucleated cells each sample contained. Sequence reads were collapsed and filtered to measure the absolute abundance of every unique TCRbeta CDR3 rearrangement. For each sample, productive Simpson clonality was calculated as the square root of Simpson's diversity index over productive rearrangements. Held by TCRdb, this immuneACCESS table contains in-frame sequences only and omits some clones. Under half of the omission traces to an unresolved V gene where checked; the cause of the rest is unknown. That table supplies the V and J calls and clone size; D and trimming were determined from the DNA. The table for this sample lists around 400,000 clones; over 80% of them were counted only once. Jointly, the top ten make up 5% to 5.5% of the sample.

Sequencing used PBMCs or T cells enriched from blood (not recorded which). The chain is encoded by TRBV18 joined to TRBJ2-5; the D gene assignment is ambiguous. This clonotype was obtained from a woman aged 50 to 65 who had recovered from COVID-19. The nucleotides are TGTGCCAGCTCGACAAACCGAGAGACCCAGTACTTC. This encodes CASSTNRETQYF.